One sample yielded the 22 T cell receptor beta chains listed below, sequenced in a study of T cells after yellow fever vaccination. TCRdb called the 5' RACE reads again in MiXCR, with one record for every CDR3 protein. The data show about 340,000 distinct CDR3 sequences, around 4.1% seen once. The specimen was PBMCs, collected 5 days after the yellow fever booster vaccination. All receptors come from a man aged 18 to 30 who received the YFV17D yellow fever vaccine.

This clonotype was found a few times. This rearrangement joins TRBV27 to TRBJ1-1, with 9 bases identical to TRBD1. V shed 5 bases and J 4 bases; nucleotides not matched to a gene: 11. Germline CDR1 is MNHEY and CDR2 is SMNVEV (reference sequence). The CDR3 contains 16 residues. CDR3 residues: CASSLSAGQGSTEAFF. In DNA form, the CDR3 reads TGTGCCAGCAGTCTTTCAGCCGGACAGGGGAGCACTGAAGCTTTCTTT.

This clonotype has a handful of counts. The chain employs TRBV7-6 and TRBJ1-2; a possible D gene is TRBD1 (5 bases). Germline V gene data show CDR1 as SGHVS and CDR2 as FNYEAQ. The CDR3 runs to 13 residues. Deletions cut 5 bases from V and 10 bases from J, with 17 bases between. The CDR3 region is CASSQGTSPVYTF. The DNA of the CDR3 is TGTGCCAGCAGCCAAGGGACGTCGCCAGTCTACACCTTC.

This chain joins TRBV29-1 and TRBJ2-1; D might be TRBD1 (5 bases). Looked up from germline, CDR1 is SQVTM and CDR2 is ANQGSEA. The CDR3 runs to 13 residues. With 4 bases removed from V and 3 bases from J, the gap between germline ends came to 10 bases. CDR3 loop: CSVAQGFYNEQFF. The CDR3 nucleotides are TGCAGCGTTGCTCAGGGATTCTACAATGAGCAGTTCTTC.

This clonotype was detected many times. The V gene is TRBV4-1, the J gene TRBJ1-1; 11 bases match TRBD1. Germline-derived CDR1 and CDR2 are MGHRA and YSYEKL. The length of the CDR3 is 17 residues. V dropped 3 bases and J dropped 4; count of bases not matched to a gene: 10. In DNA form, the CDR3 reads TGCGCCAGCAGCCAGGACCGGACAGGGGGCTGGGGCACTGAAGCTTTCTTT. Translated, it gives CASSQDRTGGWGTEAFF.

This clonotype was counted only a few times. The V gene is TRBV7-9, the J gene TRBJ2-5; 8 bases fit TRBD2. V trimming: 2 bases; J trimming: 2 bases; junction bases outside the gene matches: 4. Germline V gene sequence: CDR1 SEHNR, CDR2 FQNEAQ (reference sequence). The CDR3 extends over 15 amino acids. CDR3 sequence (DNA): TGTGCCAGCAGCTTATTCAGCGGGGGACAAGAGACCCAGTACTTC. Protein product: CASSLFSGGQETQYF.

The V gene is TRBV6-5, the J gene TRBJ1-2, with a weak D call TRBD1 (6 bases). V shed 2 bases and J shed 8 bases, with 15 bases lying between them. CDR1 is MNHEY and CDR2 is SVGAGI in the germline V gene. The CDR3 contains 14 residues. CDR3 protein: CASSYGQGLKGYTF. The CDR3 region has the DNA TGTGCCAGCAGTTACGGTCAGGGGCTTAAGGGCTACACCTTC.

There are a few counts of this clonotype. This chain joins TRBV21-1 and TRBJ2-3; the D call in the table, TRBD2, was not verified against the DNA. TRBV21-1 counts as a pseudogene. This CDR3 spans 15 amino acids. DNA of the CDR3: TGTGCCAGCATTTTCACTAGCGGCGGCACAGATACGCAGTATTTT. Its protein product is CASIFTSGGTDTQYF.

This clonotype was detected a few times. The gene calls are TRBV7-9 and TRBJ1-3, with a possible D match to TRBD1 (6 bases). V shed 4 bases and J shed 2 bases, with 12 bases lying between them. The germline gives CDR1 SEHNR, CDR2 FQNEAQ (reference sequence). The CDR3 consists of 15 residues. DNA for the CDR3: TGTGCCAGCAGCTCAATACAGGGAACTGGAAACACCATATATTTT. Protein sequence: CASSSIQGTGNTIYF.

At least ten counts were recorded for this clonotype. V usage is TRBV10-1 and J usage is TRBJ2-7; the match to TRBD1 covers 9 bases. Germline CDR1 and CDR2: WNHNN and SYGVQD (reference sequence). The CDR3 runs to 14 residues. The trim removed 2 bases at V and 2 bases at J, leaving 1 base unmatched. This CDR3 reads CASSERQGAYEQYF. Here the CDR3 DNA reads TGCGCCAGCAGTGAGAGACAGGGGGCCTACGAGCAGTACTTC.

The chain carries TRBV5-8 and TRBJ2-7; no definite D call. V was shortened by 6 bases and J by 1 base, with 11 bases between the two germline ends. Germline CDR1 reads SGHTS; CDR2 reads YDEGEE. The CDR3 totals 13 residues. The CDR3 sequence: CASTLYRSYEQYV. CDR3 coding DNA: TGTGCCAGCACTCTTTACCGGTCCTACGAGCAGTACGTC.

This clonotype came up a few times. The rearrangement uses TRBV29-1 and TRBJ2-7, with unresolved D. Germline V CDR1 and CDR2: SQVTM, ANQGSEA. V lost 6 bases, J lost 4 bases, and 10 bases lay in between. The CDR3 loop spans 11 amino acids. The CDR3 protein is CSVLKSYEQYF. The CDR3 DNA reads TGCAGCGTCCTTAAATCTTACGAGCAGTACTTC.

Many counts were recorded for this clonotype. The rearrangement joins TRBV27 to TRBJ1-5; no clear D. V lost 3 bases to trimming and J lost 3 bases, with 12 bases between them. In germline, CDR1 is MNHEY, CDR2 SMNVEV (reference sequence). This CDR3 is built from 15 residues. The CDR3 DNA reads as TGTGCCAGCAGTTTCGAAGGCATGGACAATCAGCCCCAGCATTTT. This codes for CASSFEGMDNQPQHF.

This clonotype was observed many times. This chain connects TRBV2 to TRBJ2-2; TRBD1 is a possible D gene (6 bases). V lost 2 bases and J 9 bases, leaving 16 bases between the germline ends. Germline assignment: CDR1 SNHLY and CDR2 FYNNEI. There are 15 residues in the CDR3. The CDR3 region is CASSERGRGWRELFF. For the CDR3, the DNA is TGTGCCAGCAGTGAAAGGGGCAGGGGTTGGAGGGAGCTGTTTTTT.

The rearrangement links TRBV6-6 to TRBJ2-7; a weak D match, TRBD1 (5 bases). Germline V CDR1 and CDR2: MNHNY, SVGAGI (reference sequence). The CDR3 consists of 12 residues. Trimming took off 7 bases at V and 2 bases at J, with 9 bases between the two ends. The CDR3 reads CASIGATYEQYF. The CDR3 DNA sequence: TGTGCCAGCATAGGGGCCACCTACGAGCAGTACTTC.

The CDR3 DNA follows: TGTGCCACCAGCGGCGTTATGACGGCCTGGGGGCAGTATTTT. Translated: CATSGVMTAWGQYF. The chain combines TRBV15 with TRBJ2-3, with D uncertain. Germline-derived CDR1 and CDR2 are LNHNV and YYDKDF (reference sequence). V lost 5 bases, J lost 11 bases, and 20 bases lay in between. The CDR3 consists of 14 residues. Filled out from reference TRBV15 and TRBJ2-3, the complete variable domain reads DAMVIQNPRYQVTQFGKPVTLSCSQTLNHNVMYWYQQKSSQAPKLLFHYYDKDFNNEADTPDNFQSRRPNTSFCFLDIRSPGLGDTAMYLCATSGVMTAWGQYFGPGTRLTVL.

This clonotype was seen repeatedly, ten times or more. J is TRBJ1-2 and V is TRBV5-6; perhaps TRBD1 as D (5 bases). The V end lost 0 bases, the J end lost 9 bases, and 6 bases lay between the germline ends. This CDR3 has 11 residues. CDR1 SGHDT and CDR2 YYEEEE come from the germline V gene. The CDR3 sequence is CASSLGGRYTF. CDR3 DNA: TGTGCCAGCAGCTTGGGGGGCCGCTACACCTTC. Based on the CDR3 plus reference TRBV5-6 and TRBJ1-2, the full variable domain is DAGVTQSPTHLIKTRGQQVTLRCSPKSGHDTVSWYQQALGQGPQFIFQYYEEEERQRGNFPDRFSGHQFPNYSSELNVNALLLGDSALYLCASSLGGRYTFGSGTRLTVV.

The V gene is TRBV7-3, the J gene TRBJ2-1; D is perhaps TRBD1 (6 bases). V shed 8 bases and J shed 9 bases, with 17 bases lying between them. This CDR3 contains 13 residues. Per the germline V gene, CDR1 is SGHTA and CDR2 is FQGTGA. CDR3 region: CASLPDGGTEQFF. The CDR3 bases are TGTGCCAGCCTCCCTGATGGGGGCACTGAGCAGTTCTTC.

This clonotype was seen a few times. The rearrangement uses TRBV7-9 and TRBJ2-7; D possibly corresponds to TRBD1 (6 bases). Germline-derived CDR1 and CDR2 are SEHNR and FQNEAQ (reference sequence). The CDR3 covers 13 residues. The ends were cut back, 5 bases at V and 3 bases at J, with 11 bases in the middle. The CDR3 region has the DNA TGTGCCAGCAGCGGACGCAGGGGCTACGAGCAGTACTTC. It specifies CASSGRRGYEQYF.

The rearrangement links TRBV18 to TRBJ1-2, with 7 positions matching TRBD1. The V segment lost 3 bases and the J segment 2 bases; nucleotides outside the gene matches: 6. Per germline, CDR1 KGHSH and CDR2 LQKENI. This CDR3 has 15 amino acids. CDR3 coding DNA: TGTGCCAGCTCACCGCAATCGGGACAGAACTATGGCTACACCTTC. Encoded protein: CASSPQSGQNYGYTF.

The table lists this clonotype with a few counts. This sequence joins TRBV5-1 and TRBJ2-7; perhaps TRBD2 as D (5 bases). V dropped 2 bases and J dropped 3 bases, with 9 bases sitting between them. The CDR3 is 13 residues long. Germline V CDR1 and CDR2: SGHRS, YFSETQ. CDR3 region: CASSFSGDYEQYV. The CDR3 DNA reads TGCGCCAGCAGCTTCTCCGGGGACTACGAGCAGTACGTC.

This clonotype has more than one count but fewer than ten. The chain joins TRBV29-1 to TRBJ1-5; perhaps TRBD1 as D (5 bases). Trimming left V 4 bases short and J 0 bases short, with 7 bases between. The germline CDR1 and CDR2 sequences are SQVTM and ANQGSEA. This CDR3 is 13 amino acids long. The DNA of the CDR3 is TGCAGCGTTGGGGGGAATAGCAATCAGCCCCAGCATTTT. Its translation is CSVGGNSNQPQHF.

This clonotype was observed many times. The chain employs TRBV4-1 and TRBJ2-1; 9 bases agree with TRBD2. With V trimmed by 4 bases and J by 8 bases, 9 bases remained unmatched. Germline assignment: CDR1 MGHRA and CDR2 YSYEKL. This CDR3 is 15 amino acids long. The CDR3 sequence: CASSRGGAFGDEQFF. In DNA form, the CDR3 reads TGCGCCAGCAGCCGCGGGGGGGCGTTCGGGGATGAGCAGTTCTTC.